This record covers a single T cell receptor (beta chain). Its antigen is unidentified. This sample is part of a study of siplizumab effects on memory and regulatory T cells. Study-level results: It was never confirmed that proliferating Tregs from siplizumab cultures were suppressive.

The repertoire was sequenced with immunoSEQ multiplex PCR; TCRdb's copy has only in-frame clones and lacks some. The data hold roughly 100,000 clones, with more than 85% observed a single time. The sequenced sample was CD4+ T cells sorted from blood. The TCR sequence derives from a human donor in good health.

CDR3 bases: TGTGCCAGCAGCCTAGTAGCGGGGGGGGGTTATGGCTACACCTTC. This codes for CASSLVAGGGYGYTF. The rearrangement joins TRBV6-5 to TRBJ1-2; the D gene is possibly TRBD1 (5 bases). V was shortened by 6 bases and J by 5 bases, with 19 bases between the two germline ends. CDR1 MNHEY and CDR2 SVGAGI come from the germline V gene. This CDR3 contains 15 residues.